The rows below give T cell receptor beta chains drawn from one sample of a study of T-cell memory formation after mild COVID-19. TCRdb fed the 5' RACE reads into MiXCR, producing one record per CDR3 protein. The data show fewer than 250,000 distinct CDR3 sequences, 15% seen once. Sequences were obtained from PBMCs or a T cell subset sorted from them (not recorded which). These receptors were obtained from an adult woman who had mild COVID-19 (a few samples of this study predate the infection). Cell type and time point are not known. The CDR3 runs from the conserved cysteine through the conserved F or W. Fields, in order: clone size, CDR3 length, V gene, D gene, J gene, CDR3 DNA, CDR3 protein. D genes are given only for firm matches. For some rows the clone size is stated as once, few or many, or as a class when expanded; others skip it.

abundance: once; len: 16; v_gene: TRBV19; d_gene: -; j_gene: TRBJ2-6; CDR3nt: TGTGCCAGTAACCTCGTAGGGATCTCTGGGGCCAACGTCCTGACTTTC; CDR3aa: CASNLVGISGANVLTF
abundance: many; len: 15; v_gene: TRBV5-1; d_gene: -; j_gene: TRBJ2-7; CDR3nt: TGCGCCAGCAGCCCCGAGGTAGCGGCTACCTACGAGCAGTACTTC; CDR3aa: CASSPEVAATYEQYF
abundance: -; len: 14; v_gene: TRBV5-4; d_gene: -; j_gene: TRBJ1-1; CDR3nt: TGTGCCAGCAGCTTAAACAGGGCCAACACTGAAGCTTTCTTT; CDR3aa: CASSLNRANTEAFF
abundance: -; len: 8; v_gene: TRBV20-1; d_gene: -; j_gene: TRBJ2-2; CDR3nt: TGCAGTGCCGCGCGTAGGTTTTTT; CDR3aa: CSAARRFF
abundance: -; len: 15; v_gene: TRBV6-6; d_gene: -; j_gene: TRBJ1-4; CDR3nt: TGTGCCAGCAGTTACATTGGGGGGGTAGCTGAAAAACTGTTTTTT; CDR3aa: CASSYIGGVAEKLFF
abundance: few; len: 17; v_gene: TRBV12-3/TRBV12-4; d_gene: TRBD2; j_gene: TRBJ2-2; CDR3nt: TGTGCCAGCAGTCTACGAACGCTAGCGGGGAGCACCGGGGAGCTGTTTTTT; CDR3aa: CASSLRTLAGSTGELFF
abundance: -; len: 15; v_gene: TRBV7-2; d_gene: TRBD2; j_gene: TRBJ2-3; CDR3nt: TGTGCCAGCAGCTTAGGCGGGGGGTTAACAGATACGCAGTATTTT; CDR3aa: CASSLGGGLTDTQYF
abundance: many; len: 14; v_gene: TRBV5-1; d_gene: -; j_gene: TRBJ2-7; CDR3nt: TGCGCCAGCAAGGGGGGGTCCCCCCCCTACGAGCAGTACTTC; CDR3aa: CASKGGSPPYEQYF
abundance: few; len: 13; v_gene: TRBV7-8; d_gene: -; j_gene: TRBJ1-1; CDR3nt: TGTGCCAGCAGCCCGACAGAATACAAAGAAGCTTTCTTT; CDR3aa: CASSPTEYKEAFF
abundance: -; len: 13; v_gene: TRBV12-3/TRBV12-4; d_gene: -; j_gene: TRBJ2-2; CDR3nt: TGTGCCAGCAGGGGCCCACTATCTGGGGAGCTGTTTTTT; CDR3aa: CASRGPLSGELFF
abundance: few; len: 13; v_gene: TRBV5-4; d_gene: -; j_gene: TRBJ1-1; CDR3nt: TGTGCCAGCAGGGACAGATTGAGCACTGAAGCTTTCTTT; CDR3aa: CASRDRLSTEAFF
abundance: -; len: 12; v_gene: TRBV18; d_gene: -; j_gene: TRBJ1-6; CDR3nt: TGTGCCAGCTCAGCGGACGATTCACCCCTCCACTTT; CDR3aa: CASSADDSPLHF
abundance: few; len: 11; v_gene: TRBV30; d_gene: -; j_gene: TRBJ1-1; CDR3nt: TGTGCCTGGAGTGTAGGGTCTGCAGCTTTCTTT; CDR3aa: CAWSVGSAAFF
abundance: many; len: 13; v_gene: TRBV7-9; d_gene: -; j_gene: TRBJ2-5; CDR3nt: TGTGCCAGCAGCTCTGGCATCCAAGAGACCCAGTACTTC; CDR3aa: CASSSGIQETQYF
abundance: many; len: 15; v_gene: TRBV7-9; d_gene: -; j_gene: TRBJ2-5; CDR3nt: TGTGCCAGCAGCTTAGCGCTTGGGGAGGCGGAGACCCAGTACTTC; CDR3aa: CASSLALGEAETQYF
abundance: few; len: 16; v_gene: TRBV3-1; d_gene: -; j_gene: TRBJ1-5; CDR3nt: TGTGCCAGCAGCCAACTGACATTCGAGGAGGATCAGCCCCAGCATTTT; CDR3aa: CASSQLTFEEDQPQHF
abundance: few; len: 16; v_gene: TRBV12-3/TRBV12-4; d_gene: TRBD2; j_gene: TRBJ2-3; CDR3nt: TGTGCCAGCAGTTTATTCTCCAGCGGGAGTAAAGATACGCAGTATTTT; CDR3aa: CASSLFSSGSKDTQYF
abundance: once; len: 13; v_gene: TRBV2; d_gene: -; j_gene: TRBJ2-1; CDR3nt: TGTGCCAGCAGGCCGCACCCTAACAATGAGCAGTTCTTC; CDR3aa: CASRPHPNNEQFF
abundance: many; len: 12; v_gene: TRBV2; d_gene: -; j_gene: TRBJ2-7; CDR3nt: TGTGCCAGCCGACAGAGCTCCTACGAGCAGTACTTC; CDR3aa: CASRQSSYEQYF
abundance: few; len: 15; v_gene: TRBV9; d_gene: -; j_gene: TRBJ2-5; CDR3nt: TGTGCCAGCAGCGCCGAGGAGGCTTACAGGGAGACCCAGTACTTC; CDR3aa: CASSAEEAYRETQYF
abundance: -; len: 14; v_gene: TRBV5-1; d_gene: -; j_gene: TRBJ1-2; CDR3nt: TGCGCCAGCAGGTGGGATCCCGGGGACTATGGCTACACCTTC; CDR3aa: CASRWDPGDYGYTF
abundance: -; len: 15; v_gene: TRBV20-1; d_gene: TRBD2; j_gene: TRBJ2-3; CDR3nt: TGCAGTGCTGACGGACTAGCGGGGGCCACAGATACGCAGTATTTT; CDR3aa: CSADGLAGATDTQYF
abundance: few; len: 14; v_gene: TRBV19; d_gene: TRBD1; j_gene: TRBJ1-2; CDR3nt: TGTGCCAGTATCTCATCCGGGACAGGGGATGGCTACACCTTC; CDR3aa: CASISSGTGDGYTF
abundance: -; len: 13; v_gene: TRBV7-9; d_gene: -; j_gene: TRBJ1-2; CDR3nt: TGTGCCAGCAGCTTAGCGAACGGGAATGGCTACACCTTC; CDR3aa: CASSLANGNGYTF
abundance: few; len: 14; v_gene: TRBV20-1; d_gene: TRBD1; j_gene: TRBJ2-7; CDR3nt: TGCAGTGCTGGGGACAGGGTTTCCCCCTACGAGCAGTACTTC; CDR3aa: CSAGDRVSPYEQYF
abundance: few; len: 16; v_gene: TRBV20-1; d_gene: -; j_gene: TRBJ1-6; CDR3nt: TGCAGTGCTAGATCCAGCTGGGCAGGGCATAATTCACCCCTCCACTTT; CDR3aa: CSARSSWAGHNSPLHF
abundance: -; len: 11; v_gene: TRBV24-1; d_gene: -; j_gene: TRBJ1-2; CDR3nt: TGTGCCACCAGGGGCAATAATGGCTACACCTTC; CDR3aa: CATRGNNGYTF
abundance: few; len: 15; v_gene: TRBV7-2; d_gene: -; j_gene: TRBJ1-2; CDR3nt: TGTGCCAGCATTCCTAGGGGTAACTCTAACTATGGCTACACCTTC; CDR3aa: CASIPRGNSNYGYTF
abundance: few; len: 13; v_gene: TRBV27; d_gene: -; j_gene: TRBJ2-7; CDR3nt: TGTGCCAGCAGACTCGGGACAAACTACGAGCAGTACTTC; CDR3aa: CASRLGTNYEQYF
abundance: many; len: 14; v_gene: TRBV5-1; d_gene: -; j_gene: TRBJ1-1; CDR3nt: TGCGCCAGCAGCTTGGAACCCGGGGACACTGAAGCTTTCTTT; CDR3aa: CASSLEPGDTEAFF
abundance: -; len: 16; v_gene: TRBV3-1; d_gene: -; j_gene: TRBJ1-1; CDR3nt: TGTGCCAGCAGCCAAGTCAGCAGGGTCATGAACACTGAAGCTTTCTTT; CDR3aa: CASSQVSRVMNTEAFF
abundance: few; len: 16; v_gene: TRBV24-1; d_gene: TRBD1; j_gene: TRBJ1-1; CDR3nt: TGTGCCACCAGTTCTAAACCGGGACAGGGACCCACTGAAGCTTTCTTT; CDR3aa: CATSSKPGQGPTEAFF
abundance: -; len: 18; v_gene: TRBV3-1; d_gene: -; j_gene: TRBJ2-3; CDR3nt: TGTGCCAGCAGCCAAGTCCGGCTGGGCGGCTATTACACAGATACGCAGTATTTT; CDR3aa: CASSQVRLGGYYTDTQYF
abundance: -; len: 14; v_gene: TRBV20-1; d_gene: TRBD2; j_gene: TRBJ2-3; CDR3nt: TGCAGTGCTAGAACTAGCGGGTGGACAGATACGCAGTATTTT; CDR3aa: CSARTSGWTDTQYF
abundance: many; len: 16; v_gene: TRBV7-9; d_gene: -; j_gene: TRBJ1-5; CDR3nt: TGTGCCAGCAGCTTAGATTTGGGGGATAGCAATCAGCCCCAGCATTTT; CDR3aa: CASSLDLGDSNQPQHF
abundance: -; len: 12; v_gene: TRBV7-9; d_gene: -; j_gene: TRBJ2-7; CDR3nt: TGTGCCAGCAGCCGGGACGCCTACGAGCAGTACTTC; CDR3aa: CASSRDAYEQYF
abundance: few; len: 19; v_gene: TRBV7-6; d_gene: -; j_gene: TRBJ1-6; CDR3nt: TGTGCCAGCAGCTTAGCGGAGAAGCGGGTTGGGGAACAGAATTCACCCCTCCACTTT; CDR3aa: CASSLAEKRVGEQNSPLHF
abundance: few; len: 14; v_gene: TRBV12-3/TRBV12-4; d_gene: -; j_gene: TRBJ1-5; CDR3nt: TGTGCCAGCAGTTTAAGCAGGGACAATCAGCCCCAGCATTTT; CDR3aa: CASSLSRDNQPQHF
abundance: few; len: 11; v_gene: TRBV12-3/TRBV12-4; d_gene: -; j_gene: TRBJ2-1; CDR3nt: TGTGCCAGCAGTTTGACTTCTGGGCAGTTCTTC; CDR3aa: CASSLTSGQFF
abundance: many; len: 11; v_gene: TRBV4-2; d_gene: -; j_gene: TRBJ2-3; CDR3nt: TGTGCCAGCAGCGAAAGCGATACGCAGTATTTT; CDR3aa: CASSESDTQYF
abundance: many; len: 15; v_gene: TRBV7-2; d_gene: TRBD2; j_gene: TRBJ2-7; CDR3nt: TGTGCCAGCAGCTTAGGGTGGGCGGGAGGCTACGAGCAGTACTTC; CDR3aa: CASSLGWAGGYEQYF
abundance: few; len: 14; v_gene: TRBV20-1; d_gene: TRBD1; j_gene: TRBJ1-1; CDR3nt: TGCAGTGCTAGGCGGACAGGTATGAACACTGAAGCTTTCTTT; CDR3aa: CSARRTGMNTEAFF
abundance: few; len: 13; v_gene: TRBV9; d_gene: -; j_gene: TRBJ1-2; CDR3nt: TGTGCCAGCAGCGTAGAGTTTGGGGGGGGCTACACCTTC; CDR3aa: CASSVEFGGGYTF
abundance: -; len: 13; v_gene: TRBV24-1; d_gene: -; j_gene: TRBJ2-3; CDR3nt: TGTGCCACCAGTGACCCGACAGGAGATACGCAGTATTTT; CDR3aa: CATSDPTGDTQYF
abundance: many; len: 14; v_gene: TRBV20-1; d_gene: -; j_gene: TRBJ1-2; CDR3nt: TGCAGTGCTAGCAAGCTGGGGGCGGCGAATGGCTACACCTTC; CDR3aa: CSASKLGAANGYTF